The 5 T cell receptor beta chains presented below share a single source sample, sequenced in a study of OX40 agonist ivuxolimab in advanced cancers. TCRdb keeps only in-frame clones here, not all; method: immunoSEQ multiplex PCR. The profile covers more than 65,000 clones, with 85% to 95% appearing a single time and more than 1% taken by the ten largest. The material sequenced was CD4+ or CD8+ T cells sorted from blood, taken in a trial of the OX40 agonist ivuxolimab. All receptors come from an adult with an advanced solid tumor such as melanoma, head and neck, liver or kidney cancer.

This sequence joins TRBV5-5 and TRBJ1-1; no clear D gene. Germline V CDR1 and CDR2: SGHKS, YYEKEE (reference sequence). This CDR3 comprises 14 residues. V dropped 1 base and J dropped 2 bases, with 9 bases sitting between them. This CDR3 reads CASSLRWANTEAFF. CDR3 bases: TGTGCCAGCAGCTTGCGCTGGGCCAACACTGAAGCTTTCTTT.

The rearrangement joins TRBV4-1 to TRBJ1-1; 7 nucleotides match TRBD1. CDR3 length: 15 amino acids. Germline CDR1 MGHRA, CDR2 YSYEKL. With V trimmed by 4 bases and J by 3 bases, 8 bases remained unmatched. The CDR3 sequence: CASSPTDRVYTEAFF. The CDR3 DNA reads as TGCGCCAGCAGCCCTACCGACAGGGTGTACACTGAAGCTTTCTTT.

This clone has only one observation. The chain carries TRBV12-2 and TRBJ2-1; the table gives TRBD2 as D, unverified against the DNA. TRBV12-2 is classified as a pseudogene. CDR3 length: 16 amino acids. This CDR3 is CASRSLGSYRYNEQFF. CDR3 coding DNA: TGTGCAAGTCGCTCCCTAGGCAGTTATCGGTACAATGAGCAGTTCTTC.

In this sample, this clone turned up once. The V call is TRBV4-1, the J call TRBJ2-1; D unclear. V lost 6 bases and J 1 base, leaving 13 bases between the germline ends. Germline-derived CDR1 and CDR2 are MGHRA and YSYEKL. The length of the CDR3 is 15 residues. Written as DNA, the CDR3 is TGCGCCAGCAGTCTAATGAGTGGTTCCTACAATGAGCAGTTCTTC. This codes for CASSLMSGSYNEQFF.

This clone was counted once. The chain has TRBV18 and TRBJ1-1; 7 nucleotides line up with TRBD1. Germline V CDR1 and CDR2: KGHSH, LQKENI. The CDR3 covers 14 residues. The ends lost 5 bases at V and 5 bases at J; junction bases unmatched: 8. The CDR3 loop is CASSETGLGTEAFF. The CDR3 DNA reads as TGTGCCAGCTCAGAGACAGGGCTGGGAACTGAAGCTTTCTTT.